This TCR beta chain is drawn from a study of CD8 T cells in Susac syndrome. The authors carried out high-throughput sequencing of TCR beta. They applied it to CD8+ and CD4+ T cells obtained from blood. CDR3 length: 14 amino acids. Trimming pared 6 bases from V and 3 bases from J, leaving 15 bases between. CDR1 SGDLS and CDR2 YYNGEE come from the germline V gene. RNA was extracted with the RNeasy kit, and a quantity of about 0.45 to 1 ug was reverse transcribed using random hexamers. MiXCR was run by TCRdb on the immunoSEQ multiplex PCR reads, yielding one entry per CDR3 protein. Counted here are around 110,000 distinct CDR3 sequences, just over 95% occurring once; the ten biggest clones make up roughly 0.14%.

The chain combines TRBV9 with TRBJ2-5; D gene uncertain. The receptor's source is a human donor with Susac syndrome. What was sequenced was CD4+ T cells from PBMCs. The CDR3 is CASKAGQAEETQYF. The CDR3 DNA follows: TGTGCCAGCAAAGCCGGGCAGGCGGAAGAGACCCAGTACTTC. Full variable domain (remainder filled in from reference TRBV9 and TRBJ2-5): DSGVTQTPKHLITATGQRVTLRCSPRSGDLSVYWYQQSLDQGLQFLIQYYNGEERAKGNILERFSAQQFPDLHSELNLSSLELGDSALYFCASKAGQAEETQYFGPGTRLLVL.